Listed here are 19 T cell receptor beta chains from one sample, sequenced in a study of T cells in Graves' hyperthyroidism and ophthalmopathy. TCR beta CDR3 region amplification was performed from RNA transcripts. An initial round of RT-PCR targeting the TCR CDR3 relied on the HTBI primer set. TCRdb reprocessed the multiplex PCR reads with MiXCR, giving one entry per CDR3 protein. The sample carries about 480,000 distinct CDR3 sequences, approximately 23% recorded once. What was sequenced was blood. The receptors derive from a woman in her 70s with Graves' ophthalmopathy.

CDR3 region: CASSIGLTDTQYF. Written as DNA, the CDR3 is TGTGCCAGTAGTATAGGGTTAACAGATACGCAGTATTTT. The gene calls are TRBV19 and TRBJ2-3; D remains unclear. The CDR3 consists of 13 residues. V lost 1 base to trimming and J lost 3 bases, with 5 bases between them. Germline V gene data show CDR1 as LNHDA and CDR2 as SQIVND (reference sequence).

A few counts support this clonotype. The chain recombines TRBV12-5 with TRBJ1-5, with 7 positions matching TRBD1. The V segment lost 1 base and the J segment 1 base; nucleotides outside the gene matches: 1. The CDR3 totals 15 residues. Per germline, CDR1 LGHNT and CDR2 FRNRAP. CDR3 sequence (DNA): TGTGCTAGTGGTTTGGCGACAGGGAGCAATCAGCCCCAGCATTTT. Protein: CASGLATGSNQPQHF.

For this clonotype: A read error may explain this, as a much larger clone is one base away. This chain uses TRBV2 with TRBJ2-2; D may be TRBD1 or TRBD2 (7 bases each). Germline V lookup: CDR1 SNHLY, CDR2 FYNNEI. The CDR3 runs 14 residues. CDR3 nucleotides: TGTGCCAGCAGTGATCAGGGGGGGACCGGGGAGCTGTCTTTT. This translates into CASSDQGGTGELSF.

This clonotype appeared many times. This chain uses TRBV12-3 or TRBV12-4 with TRBJ1-4; possible D gene TRBD1, 5 bases. The CDR3 consists of 13 residues. V lost 3 bases to trimming and J lost 7 bases, with 9 bases between them. CDR3 DNA sequence: TGTGCCAGCAGTTTGTCCGGGGGTGAAAAACTGTTTTTT. This encodes CASSLSGGEKLFF.

Concerning this clonotype itself: This may stem from a read error, because a much larger clone lies one nucleotide away. The V call is TRBV20-1, the J call TRBJ2-2, with TRBD2 matching 13 bases. There are 14 residues in the CDR3. From germline, CDR1 is DFQATT and CDR2 SNEGSKA (reference sequence). V dropped 5 bases and J dropped 6; count of bases not matched to a gene: 3. The CDR3 coding sequence is TGCAGTGCTCCCGGACTAGCGGGAGCCGGGGAGCTGTTTTTT. Translating it yields CSAPGLAGAGELFF.

CDR3 bases: TGTGCCAGCAGCTGGGGAAACACCATATATTTT. It yields the protein CASSWGNTIYF. This sequence joins TRBV7-9 and TRBJ1-3; D remains ambiguous. CDR3 length: 11 amino acids. Trimming stripped 4 bases from V and 4 bases from J, with 2 bases between. CDR1 is SEHNR and CDR2 is FQNEAQ in the germline V gene (reference sequence).

This clonotype was observed a few times. The rearrangement joins TRBV3-1 to TRBJ2-5; D is perhaps TRBD2 (7 bases). The CDR3 spans 16 residues. The V gene's germline CDR1 is LGHDT and CDR2 YNNKEL (reference sequence). Trimming stripped 0 bases from V and 7 bases from J, with 18 bases between. The CDR3: CASSQDFRRGGGTQYF. The CDR3 DNA sequence: TGTGCCAGCAGCCAAGACTTCAGGAGGGGGGGGGGGACCCAGTACTTC.

V is TRBV20-1 and J is TRBJ2-1, with TRBD2 identical over 9 bases. V was clipped by 3 bases and J by 7 bases; unmatched bases: 7. This CDR3 is 14 amino acids long. Germline V gene sequence: CDR1 DFQATT, CDR2 SNEGSKA (reference sequence). DNA of the CDR3: TGCAGTGCTAGTTTATCTAGCGGGATAAATGAGCAGTTCTTC. The encoded protein is CSASLSSGINEQFF.

The CDR3 sequence: CSASRTDSYEQYF. The CDR3 nucleotides read TGCAGTGCCTCCCGGACGGACTCCTACGAGCAGTACTTC. The V gene is TRBV20-1, the J gene TRBJ2-7, with D unclear. Germline CDR1 and CDR2: DFQATT and SNEGSKA (reference sequence). Between the trimmed V and J ends, which lost 6 bases and 0 bases, there was a span of 12 bases. This CDR3 comprises 13 residues.

Here the CDR3 DNA reads TGTGCCAGCAGGGTAGACAGGGACACTGAAGCTTTCTTT. Translated, it gives CASRVDRDTEAFF. V and J are TRBV6-1 and TRBJ1-1, with 7 positions matching TRBD1. This CDR3 has 13 residues. Germline values: CDR1 MNHNS, CDR2 SASEGT. The junction had 4 bases not matched to a gene; V was cut back by 6 bases and J by 3 bases.

The chain employs TRBV5-6 and TRBJ2-1; no definite D call. Germline V gene data show CDR1 as SGHDT and CDR2 as YYEEEE. V lost 6 bases, J lost 9 bases, and 10 bases lay in between. CDR3 length: 11 residues. The CDR3 loop is CASNEMGEQFF. The CDR3 nucleotides read TGTGCCAGCAACGAAATGGGTGAGCAGTTCTTC. Full variable domain (rest looked up from reference TRBV5-6 and TRBJ2-1): DAGVTQSPTHLIKTRGQQVTLRCSPKSGHDTVSWYQQALGQGPQFIFQYYEEEERQRGNFPDRFSGHQFPNYSSELNVNALLLGDSALYLCASNEMGEQFFGPGTRLTVL.

Concerning this clonotype itself: Mismatch with germline at one junction end may stem from a read error. The chain joins TRBV5-1 to TRBJ2-7; possibly TRBD1 or TRBD2 for D (5 bases each). The CDR3 has 14 residues. Germline V CDR1 and CDR2: SGHRS, YFSETQ. Here the CDR3 DNA reads TGTGCCAGCAAGCTACCAGGGACCTCCTACGAGCAGTACTTC. It codes for CASKLPGTSYEQYF.

This clonotype was picked up many times. The V gene is TRBV12-3 or TRBV12-4, the J gene TRBJ1-5; D is perhaps TRBD1 (6 bases). CDR3 length equals 15 residues. Between the trimmed V and J ends, which lost 5 bases and 5 bases, there was a span of 16 bases. The CDR3 coding sequence is TGTGCCAGCAGTAAAATACAGGGACGGTATCAGCCCCAGCATTTT. Its protein product is CASSKIQGRYQPQHF.

The sample holds many counts of this clonotype. J is TRBJ1-5 and V is TRBV28; D is unclear. Germline CDR1 MDHEN, CDR2 SYDVKM. The length of the CDR3 is 14 residues. The V end lost 2 bases, the J end lost 3 bases, and 8 bases lay between the germline ends. The CDR3 DNA follows: TGTGCCAGCAGTTTACTACAGCTCAATCAGCCCCAGCATTTT. It encodes CASSLLQLNQPQHF.

This clonotype was seen only a few times. The DNA of the CDR3 is TGCAGCGCCGCTAGCGGGCCAACCTACGAGCAGTACTTC. As protein: CSAASGPTYEQYF. J is TRBJ2-7 and V is TRBV29-1; TRBD2 aligns across 8 bases. Trimming took 7 bases from V and 2 from J; bases not matched to a gene: 7. The CDR3 loop spans 13 amino acids. Germline V gives CDR1 SQVTM, CDR2 ANQGSEA.

Here the CDR3 reads CATGIGQPQHF. The CDR3 DNA reads TGTGCCACCGGAATAGGACAGCCCCAGCATTTT. This sequence joins TRBV6-1 and TRBJ1-5; D call uncertain. CDR3 length: 11 residues. CDR1 is MNHNS and CDR2 is SASEGT in the germline V gene. Trimming took off 10 bases at V and 7 bases at J, with 11 bases between the two ends.

The chain joins TRBV5-1 to TRBJ1-1; the D gene is possibly TRBD1 (6 bases). The CDR3 is 14 amino acids. Germline values: CDR1 SGHRS, CDR2 YFSETQ. V was trimmed by 4 bases and J by 3 bases, leaving 13 bases between them. CDR3 sequence reads: CASSPQGPHTEAFF. CDR3 coding DNA: TGCGCCAGCAGCCCACAGGGACCCCACACTGAAGCTTTCTTT.

The V call is TRBV14, the J call TRBJ1-4; D remains ambiguous. CDR1 and CDR2 (germline): SGHDN, FVKESK. Trimming pared 1 base from V and 8 bases from J, leaving 8 bases between. The CDR3 has 13 residues. The CDR3 loop is CASSQVGSEKLFF. CDR3 DNA: TGTGCCAGCAGCCAAGTAGGAAGCGAAAAACTGTTTTTT.

This clonotype has a handful of counts. The chain uses TRBV6-2 or TRBV6-3 and TRBJ1-5; tentatively, D is TRBD1 (5 bases). Trimming took off 4 bases at V and 0 bases at J, with 13 bases between the two ends. Per germline, CDR1 MNHEY and CDR2 SVGEGT. The CDR3 runs to 16 residues. DNA for the CDR3: TGTGCCAGCAGTTCTAGGACAAGTTATAGCAATCAGCCCCAGCATTTT. It translates to CASSSRTSYSNQPQHF.